A single sample is the source of the 22 T cell receptor beta chains below, sequenced in a study of Tregs in tolerant kidney transplant recipients. Recipients received nonmyeloablative bone marrow transplants from related graft donors, with transient mixed chimerism. The assay was immunoSEQ multiplex PCR, and TCRdb's table has in-frame clones only and misses some. The sample includes some 6,000 clones. Sample: CD8+ T cells from blood (PBMCs), taken 12 months after the transplant. The receptors shown here come from a human patient who received a combined kidney and bone marrow transplant. The T cells may come from the graft donor.

For this clone: Read coverage stops 3 residues before the CDR3 terminus; the germline J gene supplies the remainder. This chain uses TRBV30 with TRBJ2-7; D is possibly TRBD1 (5 bases). This CDR3 spans 14 amino acids. CDR1 and CDR2 (germline): GTSNPN, SVGIG (reference sequence). Trimming took 3 bases from V and 6 from J, leaving 18 bases between them. The part of the CDR3 DNA that was read is TGTGCCTGGAGGAAGGGGCCTGGTGTGCTCGAG. It codes for CAWRKGPGVLE. The whole CDR3 sequence is CAWRKGPGVLEQYF.

Comments on this clone: Read data end 3 residues before the CDR3 end; the end is taken from the germline J gene. This rearrangement joins TRBV4-1 to TRBJ2-7, with 7 bases matching TRBD1. J lost 5 bases, V lost 4 bases, and 5 bases had no gene match. The CDR3 length is 13 residues. Germline V gives CDR1 MGHRA, CDR2 YSYEKL. Partial CDR3 DNA: TGCGCCAGCAGCCGAGAGACAGGGAACGAG. As protein: CASSRETGNE. The CDR3 reads in full as CASSRETGNEQYF.

On this clone: The read comes to an end 3 residues before the CDR3 does, leaving the germline J gene to fill in the end. V usage is TRBV11-1 and J usage is TRBJ2-1; D unclear. The CDR3 loop spans 14 amino acids. Germline V gene sequence: CDR1 SGHAT, CDR2 FQDESV (reference sequence). Deletions cut 2 bases from V and 2 bases from J, with 7 bases between. The DNA read from the CDR3 is TGTGCCAGCAGCTTATCCCGGGCCTACAATGAG. Amino acid sequence: CASSLSRAYNE. The complete CDR3 reads CASSLSRAYNEQFF.

On this clone: The read finishes 3 residues shy of the CDR3 end, and the germline J gene is used to complete it. The chain carries TRBV5-1 and TRBJ1-2; D uncertain. This CDR3 is built from 13 residues. CDR1 and CDR2 (germline): SGHRS, YFSETQ. The CDR3 loop reads CASSLVSGEGYTF. The sequenced CDR3 bases are TGCGCCAGCAGCTTAGTTTCAGGAGAAGGC.

Turning to this clone: The read gets to within 3 residues of the CDR3 end, and the germline J gene fills in the rest. The same CDR3 is also encoded by other DNA sequences in this sample. The chain recombines TRBV6-2 or TRBV6-3 with TRBJ2-3, with 7 bases aligning to TRBD1. Losses at the gene ends were 3 bases for V and 3 bases for J; bases not matched to a gene: 6. This CDR3 has 15 residues. Germline-derived CDR1 and CDR2 are MNHEY and SVGEGT. The sequenced CDR3 bases are TGTGCCAGCAGTTATCCGGGACAGTGGACAGATACG. It yields the protein CASSYPGQWTDT. The CDR3 as a whole reads CASSYPGQWTDTQYF.

As concerns this clone: With the read ending 3 residues before the CDR3 end, the germline J gene is used to fill in that end. The V and J genes are TRBV5-1 and TRBJ2-7; 7 bases agree with TRBD1. The CDR3 consists of 13 residues. Germline V lookup: CDR1 SGHRS, CDR2 YFSETQ. The V and J ends lost 8 bases and 0 bases, in that order; junction bases with no gene match: 5. Incomplete CDR3 DNA: TGCGCCAGTAGGGGGCTGAGCTCCTACGAG. Translated, it gives CASRGLSSYE. The whole CDR3 protein reads CASRGLSSYEQYF.

As regards this clone: The read falls 3 residues short of the CDR3 end, and the missing part is taken from the germline J gene. The rearrangement links TRBV20-1 to TRBJ2-7; a weak D match, TRBD2 (5 bases). The CDR3 has 14 amino acids. V was cut by 0 bases and J by 1 base, with 10 bases left in between. CDR1 is DFQATT and CDR2 is SNEGSKA in the germline V gene (reference sequence). CDR3 bases read: TGCAGTGCTAGAGACCGCGGGCGGTCCTACGAG. Amino acid sequence: CSARDRGRSYE. The entire CDR3 protein reads CSARDRGRSYEQYF.

With respect to this clone: Sequencing ends 3 residues short of the CDR3 end; the germline J gene provides the rest. This chain uses TRBV29-1 with TRBJ2-7; 12 bases match TRBD2. The germline V gene has CDR1 SQVTM and CDR2 ANQGSEA. The CDR3 is 14 residues long. V trimming: 5 bases; J trimming: 3 bases; junction bases outside the gene matches: 5. This CDR3 is CSVTPGLAGYEQYF. The CDR3 DNA, read in part, is TGCAGCGTTACACCGGGACTAGCGGGCTACGAG.

Concerning this clone itself: The CDR3 end lies 3 residues beyond the end of the read and is filled in from the germline J gene. The chain is built from TRBV6-2 or TRBV6-3 and TRBJ2-7, with a weak D call TRBD2 (5 bases). V shed 2 bases and J shed 4 bases, with 12 bases lying between them. The germline V gene encodes CDR1 MNHEY and CDR2 SVGEGT. The CDR3 is 14 residues long. The CDR3 spells CASSYSLAKYEQYF. The sequenced CDR3 bases are TGTGCCAGCAGTTACAGTCTAGCCAAATACGAG.

A remark on this clone: The read falls 3 residues short of the CDR3 end, and the missing part is taken from the germline J gene. The rearrangement links TRBV6-2 or TRBV6-3 to TRBJ2-7, with D possibly matching TRBD2 (7 bases). The germline V and J ends were trimmed by 5 bases and 6 bases, with 20 bases remaining between them. Looked up from germline, CDR1 is MNHEY and CDR2 is SVGEGT. There are 15 residues in the CDR3. The covered CDR3 bases are TGTGCCAGCAGTGACCCCGAAGGGGGGGCCTTCGAG. Protein sequence: CASSDPEGGAFE. The whole CDR3 is CASSDPEGGAFEQYF.

CDR3 DNA, as far as it was read: TGCAGTGCTAGAGATTTGGGACTAGCGGGAGTGAGGTCCTACGAG. It codes for CSARDLGLAGVRSYE. The whole CDR3 sequence reads CSARDLGLAGVRSYEQYF. The rearrangement links TRBV20-1 to TRBJ2-7, with 14 bases that match TRBD2. The CDR3 end is not reached by the read, which stops 3 residues before it; the germline J gene fills it in. The V gene end was trimmed by 0 bases and the J gene end by 1 base; junction bases not matched to a gene: 8. Germline V gene sequence: CDR1 DFQATT, CDR2 SNEGSKA (reference sequence). The CDR3 loop spans 18 amino acids.

As concerns this clone: The read finishes 3 residues shy of the CDR3 end, and the germline J gene is used to complete it. The chain uses TRBV9 and TRBJ2-1; D might be TRBD1 (9 bases). In germline, CDR1 is SGDLS, CDR2 YYNGEE. The CDR3 is 19 residues long. The V end lost 0 bases, the J end lost 6 bases, and 25 bases lay between the germline ends. The CDR3 region is CASSVEGTGTGTSLNEQFF. CDR3 bases read: TGTGCCAGCAGCGTAGAAGGGACAGGGACCGGGACTAGTCTCAATGAG.

On this clone itself: With the read ending 3 residues before the CDR3 end, the germline J gene is used to fill in that end. The genes are TRBV13 and TRBJ1-1; possible D gene TRBD1, 6 bases. The CDR3 runs to 14 residues. In germline, CDR1 is PRHDT, CDR2 FYEKMQ (reference sequence). V shed 3 bases and J shed 1 base, with 9 bases lying between them. The part of the CDR3 DNA that was read is TGTGCCAGCAGCTTTCTGGGGGCGAACACTGAA. It is translated as CASSFLGANTE. The entire CDR3 reads CASSFLGANTEAFF.

Notes on this clone: The read is 3 residues too short to cover the CDR3 end, so that end is filled in from the germline J gene. The chain couples TRBV19 to TRBJ2-7, with 8 bases fitting TRBD1. Germline CDR1 is LNHDA and CDR2 is SQIVND (reference sequence). The V and J ends lost 1 base and 1 base, in that order; junction bases with no gene match: 3. The CDR3 loop spans 15 amino acids. The CDR3 region is CASSIGTGGSYEQYF. CDR3 bases read: TGTGCCAGTAGTATAGGAACAGGGGGGTCCTACGAG.

With regard to this clone: The read stops 3 residues short of the end of the CDR3; the missing end is completed from the germline J gene. The chain recombines TRBV12-3 or TRBV12-4 with TRBJ2-7; 10 nucleotides align to TRBD1. The CDR3 is made up of 13 amino acids. V dropped 8 bases and J dropped 3; count of bases not matched to a gene: 4. CDR3 bases read: TGTGCCAGCGAGGGACAGGGGAACTACGAG. Protein: CASEGQGNYE. In full, the CDR3 reads CASEGQGNYEQYF.

Of note for this clone: The CDR3 is cut off 3 residues early in the read; its end comes from the germline J gene. This rearrangement joins TRBV20-1 to TRBJ2-2; no clear D. V was clipped by 5 bases and J by 3 bases, with 7 bases between them. The germline V gene encodes CDR1 DFQATT and CDR2 SNEGSKA (reference sequence). This CDR3 spans 12 amino acids. CDR3 protein: CSAYTDTGELFF. The sequenced part of the CDR3 DNA is TGCAGTGCTTACACAGACACCGGGGAG.

Comments on this clone: The observed sequence ends 3 residues before the CDR3 terminus, with the missing tail filled in from the germline J gene. This chain joins TRBV20-1 and TRBJ2-7, with 10 bases lining up with TRBD2. CDR1 and CDR2 (germline): DFQATT, SNEGSKA (reference sequence). V lost 3 bases, J lost 2 bases, and 13 bases stayed unmatched. This CDR3 spans 17 amino acids. CDR3 bases read: TGCAGTGCTAGCATACTAGCGGGGAGGGGTTTTACCTACGAG. Encoded protein: CSASILAGRGFTYE. The CDR3 reads in full as CSASILAGRGFTYEQYF.

This clone is called medium-sized based on its frequency. The sequenced fragment ends 3 residues before the CDR3 boundary, so the rest is inferred from the germline J gene. The V and J genes are TRBV7-7 and TRBJ2-5; 9 bases line up with TRBD1. The CDR3 is 16 residues long. Trimming removed 1 base from V and 5 bases from J; junction bases left unmatched: 8. Germline CDR1 and CDR2: SSHAT and FNYEAQ (reference sequence). CDR3 protein: CASSLGTGVFGETQYF. CDR3 DNA (partial): TGTGCCAGCAGCTTAGGGACAGGGGTTTTCGGCGAGACC.

As concerns this clone: The read gets to within 3 residues of the CDR3 end, and the germline J gene fills in the rest. The V gene is TRBV5-6, the J gene TRBJ1-4, with D perhaps matching TRBD1 (6 bases). The CDR3 covers 15 residues. Germline CDR1 and CDR2: SGHDT and YYEEEE. V lost 0 bases and J lost 3, with 9 bases in between. This CDR3 reads CASSLADSPNEKLFF. The DNA read from the CDR3 is TGTGCCAGCAGCTTGGCGGACAGCCCTAATGAAAAA.

Frequency places this clone as large (0.1 to 1%). The covered CDR3 bases are TGCAGTGCTCAACTAGCGGGAGGTTACGAG. It codes for CSAQLAGGYE. The CDR3 as a whole reads CSAQLAGGYEQYF. The chain employs TRBV20-1 and TRBJ2-7, with 12 bases that match TRBD2. The read falls 3 residues short of the CDR3 end, and the missing part is taken from the germline J gene. The CDR3 is made up of 13 amino acids. V lost 5 bases, J lost 4 bases, and 3 bases stayed unmatched. Germline V gene sequence: CDR1 DFQATT, CDR2 SNEGSKA (reference sequence).

The sequenced CDR3 bases are TGTGCCAGTAGTATCGGGACAGGGGTCTCCTACGAG. Amino acids: CASSIGTGVSYE. The complete CDR3 protein is CASSIGTGVSYEQYF. The rearrangement uses TRBV19 and TRBJ2-7, with TRBD1 identical over 10 bases. Sequencing ends 3 residues short of the CDR3 end; the germline J gene provides the rest. Germline values: CDR1 LNHDA, CDR2 SQIVND (reference sequence). V shed 3 bases, J shed 0 bases, and the junction held 2 bases outside the gene matches. The CDR3 contains 15 residues.

Note on this clone: The read ends 3 residues shy of where the CDR3 ends; the end is completed using the germline J gene. The chain links TRBV6-8 to TRBJ1-5; unclear D gene. V was trimmed by 6 bases and J by 2 bases, leaving 11 bases between them. CDR1 and CDR2 (germline): MNHGY, SAAAGT. The CDR3 contains 14 residues. The sequenced CDR3 bases are TGTGCCAGCAGCCTTTCGAAGGGCAATCAGCCC. This gives the protein CASSLSKGNQP. The full CDR3 protein reads CASSLSKGNQPQHF.